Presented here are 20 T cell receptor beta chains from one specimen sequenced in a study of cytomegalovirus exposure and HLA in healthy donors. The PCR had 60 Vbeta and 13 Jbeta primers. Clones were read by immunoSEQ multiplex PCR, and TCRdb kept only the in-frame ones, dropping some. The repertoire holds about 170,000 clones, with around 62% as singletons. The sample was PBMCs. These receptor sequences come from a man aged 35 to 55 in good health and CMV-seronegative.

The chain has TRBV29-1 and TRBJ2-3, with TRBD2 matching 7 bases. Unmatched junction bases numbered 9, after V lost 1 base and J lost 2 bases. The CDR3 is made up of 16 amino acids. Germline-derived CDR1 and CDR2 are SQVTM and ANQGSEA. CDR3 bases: TGCAGCGTTGAAGTCGGAAGGGACTATCCCACAGATACGCAGTATTTT. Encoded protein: CSVEVGRDYPTDTQYF.

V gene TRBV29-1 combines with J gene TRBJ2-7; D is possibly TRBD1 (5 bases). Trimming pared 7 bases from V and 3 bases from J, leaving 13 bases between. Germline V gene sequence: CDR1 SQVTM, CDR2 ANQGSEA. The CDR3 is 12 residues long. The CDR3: CSAQGIGYEQYF. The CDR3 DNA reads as TGCAGCGCCCAGGGAATTGGCTACGAGCAGTACTTC.

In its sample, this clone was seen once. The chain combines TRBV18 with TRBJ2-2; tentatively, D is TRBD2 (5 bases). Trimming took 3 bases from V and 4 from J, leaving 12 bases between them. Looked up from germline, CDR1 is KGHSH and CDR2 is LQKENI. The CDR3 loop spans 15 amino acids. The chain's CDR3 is CASSPGGRGTGELFF. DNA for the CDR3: TGTGCCAGCTCACCGGGTGGGAGAGGCACCGGGGAGCTGTTTTTT.

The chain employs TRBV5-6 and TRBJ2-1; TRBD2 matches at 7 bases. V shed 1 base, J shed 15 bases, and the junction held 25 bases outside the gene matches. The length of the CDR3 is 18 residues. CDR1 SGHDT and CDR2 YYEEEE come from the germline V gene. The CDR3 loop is CASSLWGTPGTTGGRPFF. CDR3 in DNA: TGTGCCAGCAGCTTGTGGGGTACCCCCGGGACTACCGGTGGGCGTCCGTTCTTC.

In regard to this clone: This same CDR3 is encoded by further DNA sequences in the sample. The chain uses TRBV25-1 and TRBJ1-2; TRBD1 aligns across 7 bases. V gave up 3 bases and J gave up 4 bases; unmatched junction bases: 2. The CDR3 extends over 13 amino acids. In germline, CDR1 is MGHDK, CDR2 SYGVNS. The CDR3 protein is CASSDGTVYGYTF. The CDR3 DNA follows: TGTGCCAGCAGTGACGGGACAGTCTATGGCTACACCTTC.

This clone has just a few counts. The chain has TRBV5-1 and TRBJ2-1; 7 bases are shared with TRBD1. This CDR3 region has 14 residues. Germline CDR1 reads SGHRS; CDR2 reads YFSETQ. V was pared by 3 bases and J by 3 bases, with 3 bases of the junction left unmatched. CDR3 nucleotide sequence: TGCGCCAGCAGCTCCACAGGGGACTACAATGAGCAGTTCTTC. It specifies CASSSTGDYNEQFF.

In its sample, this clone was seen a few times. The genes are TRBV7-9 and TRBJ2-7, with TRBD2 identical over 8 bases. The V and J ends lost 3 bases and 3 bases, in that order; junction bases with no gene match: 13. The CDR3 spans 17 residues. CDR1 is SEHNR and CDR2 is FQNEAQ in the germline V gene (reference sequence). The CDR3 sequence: CASSFRGSGTRGYEQYF. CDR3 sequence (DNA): TGTGCCAGCAGCTTTAGAGGTTCCGGGACTAGAGGCTACGAGCAGTACTTC.

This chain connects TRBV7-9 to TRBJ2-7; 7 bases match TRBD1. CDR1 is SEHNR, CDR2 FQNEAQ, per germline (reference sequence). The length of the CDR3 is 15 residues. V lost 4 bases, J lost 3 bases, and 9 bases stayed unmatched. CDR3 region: CASSSPGTAIYEQYF. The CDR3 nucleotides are TGTGCCAGCAGCTCCCCCGGGACAGCTATCTACGAGCAGTACTTC.

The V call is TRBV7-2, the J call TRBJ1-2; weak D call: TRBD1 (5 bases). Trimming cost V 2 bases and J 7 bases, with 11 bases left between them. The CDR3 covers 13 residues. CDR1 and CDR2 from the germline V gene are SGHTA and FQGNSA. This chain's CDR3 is CASSLSREVGYTF. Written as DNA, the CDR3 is TGTGCCAGCAGCTTAAGCAGGGAAGTTGGCTACACCTTC. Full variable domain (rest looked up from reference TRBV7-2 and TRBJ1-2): GAGVSQSPSNKVTEKGKDVELRCDPISGHTALYWYRQSLGQGLEFLIYFQGNSAPDKSGLPSDRFSAERTGGSVSTLTIQRTQQEDSAVYLCASSLSREVGYTFGSGTRLTVV.

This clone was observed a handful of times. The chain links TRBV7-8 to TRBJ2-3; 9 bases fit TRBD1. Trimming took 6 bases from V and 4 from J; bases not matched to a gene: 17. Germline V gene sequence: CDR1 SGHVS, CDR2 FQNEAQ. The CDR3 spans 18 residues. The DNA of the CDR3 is TGTGCCAGCAGTTACCGAAAGCCGGGACAGGGCAAAGCAGATACGCAGTATTTT. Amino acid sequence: CASSYRKPGQGKADTQYF.

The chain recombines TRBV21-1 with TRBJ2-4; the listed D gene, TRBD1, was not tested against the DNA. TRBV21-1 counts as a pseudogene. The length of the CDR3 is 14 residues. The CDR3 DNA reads TGTGCCCGGCGGACCAGGGTAGCCAAAAACATTCAGTACTTC. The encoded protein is CARRTRVAKNIQYF.

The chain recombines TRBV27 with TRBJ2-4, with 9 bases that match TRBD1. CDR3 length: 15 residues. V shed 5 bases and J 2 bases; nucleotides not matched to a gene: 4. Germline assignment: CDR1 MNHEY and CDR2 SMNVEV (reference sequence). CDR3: CASSVQGATKNIQYF. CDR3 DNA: TGTGCCAGCAGTGTACAGGGGGCGACCAAAAACATTCAGTACTTC.

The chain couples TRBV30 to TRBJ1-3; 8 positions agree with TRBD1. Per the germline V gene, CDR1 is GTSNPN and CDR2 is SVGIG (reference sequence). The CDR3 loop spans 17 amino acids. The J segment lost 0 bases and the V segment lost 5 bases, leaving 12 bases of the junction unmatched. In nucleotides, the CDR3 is TGTGCCTGGGGTCCCGAACAGGGGGACCCCTCTGGAAACACCATATATTTT. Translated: CAWGPEQGDPSGNTIYF.

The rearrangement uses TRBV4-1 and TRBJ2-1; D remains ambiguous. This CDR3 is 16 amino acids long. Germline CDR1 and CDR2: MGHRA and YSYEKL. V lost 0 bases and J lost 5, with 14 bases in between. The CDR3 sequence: CASSQEGYLRNNEQFF. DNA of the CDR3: TGCGCCAGCAGCCAAGAGGGCTACCTTAGAAACAATGAGCAGTTCTTC.

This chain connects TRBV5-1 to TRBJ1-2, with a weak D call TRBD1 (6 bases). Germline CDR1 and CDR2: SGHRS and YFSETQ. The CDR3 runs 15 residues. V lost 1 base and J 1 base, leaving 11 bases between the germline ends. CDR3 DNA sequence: TGCGCCAGCAGCTTGCGAGGGGACAATAACTATGGCTACACCTTC. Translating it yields CASSLRGDNNYGYTF.

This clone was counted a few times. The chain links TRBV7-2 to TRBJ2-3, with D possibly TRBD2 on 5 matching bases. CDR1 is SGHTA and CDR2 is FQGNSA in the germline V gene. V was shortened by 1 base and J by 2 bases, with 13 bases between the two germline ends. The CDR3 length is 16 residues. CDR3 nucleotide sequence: TGTGCCAGCAGCTTAGTCGGCGGGTTCTCCACAGATACGCAGTATTTT. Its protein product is CASSLVGGFSTDTQYF.

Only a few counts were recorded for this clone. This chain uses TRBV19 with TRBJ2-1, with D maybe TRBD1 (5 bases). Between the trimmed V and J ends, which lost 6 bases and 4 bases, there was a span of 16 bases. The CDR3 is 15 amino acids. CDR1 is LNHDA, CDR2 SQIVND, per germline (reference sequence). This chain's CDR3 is CASRETASGYNEQFF. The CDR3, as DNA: TGTGCCAGTAGAGAGACAGCTTCAGGGTACAATGAGCAGTTCTTC.

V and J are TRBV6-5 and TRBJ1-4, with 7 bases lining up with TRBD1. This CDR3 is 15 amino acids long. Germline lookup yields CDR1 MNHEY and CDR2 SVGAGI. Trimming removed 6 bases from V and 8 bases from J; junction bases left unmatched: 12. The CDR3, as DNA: TGTGCCAGCAGCCTAGGGGACAGACTAATGGAAAAACTGTTTTTT. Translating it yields CASSLGDRLMEKLFF.

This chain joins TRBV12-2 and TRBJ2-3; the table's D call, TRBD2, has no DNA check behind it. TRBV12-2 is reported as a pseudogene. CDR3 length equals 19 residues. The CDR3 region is CASRLALSSGGVAGDTQYF. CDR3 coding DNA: TGTGCAAGTCGCTTAGCGCTAAGTAGCGGGGGGGTCGCGGGAGATACGCAGTATTTT.

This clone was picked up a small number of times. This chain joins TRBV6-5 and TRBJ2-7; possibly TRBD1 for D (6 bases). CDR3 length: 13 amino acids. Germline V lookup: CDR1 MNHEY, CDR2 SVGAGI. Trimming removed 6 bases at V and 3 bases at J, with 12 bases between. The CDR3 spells CASRPGQNYEQYF. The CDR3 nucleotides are TGTGCCAGCAGGCCCGGACAGAACTACGAGCAGTACTTC.